The entry below describes one TCR beta chain. Its antigen target is currently unknown. Base qualities are not provided; no much larger clone lies one nucleotide away. The data belong to a study of blood T cell repertoires in COVID-19 (dated by TCRdb to 2020 to 2022). Some background on the complete study: Samples covering the acute and convalescent phases of COVID-19 were provided by collaborators in the United States, Italy and Spain. The prospective study material was composed of cDNA or gDNA derived from T cells, B-cell-depleted T cells, or PBMCs. Subjects who had been exposed to COVID-19, were actively infected with it, or had recovered from it provided the deeply sampled blood TCRbeta repertoires that made up the dataset. A freely available public database, intended as a resource for researchers studying the immune response to SARS-CoV-2, is where the repertoires were released. Samples came from the ongoing ImmuneRACE study (first 160 participants) plus 1,254 subjects from 6 global collaborators. Sample metadata almost always included a de-identified subject ID, COVID-19 status, age in years and sex. Where available, HLA class I and class II types were taken from metadata supplied by the sample provider and were not determined by assay-based typing.

Here is what the overall study found, with its caveats: Clinical and demographic metadata were provided uncurated, with the amount varying by source and participant.

The immunoSEQ Assay, a bias-controlled multiplex PCR, was used to amplify TCRbeta CDR3 regions from genomic DNA. In the original analysis: Within the assay, amplification of reference gene primers was used to estimate how many nucleated cells each sample contained. To quantify the absolute abundance of each unique TCRbeta CDR3 rearrangement, sequence reads were collapsed and filtered. For each sample, productive Simpson clonality was calculated by taking the square root of Simpson's diversity index across productive rearrangements. The table comes from immuneACCESS by way of TCRdb, which keeps in-frame sequences with V and J called. Part of the clones is missing from these tables; in studies checked, under half for an unresolved V gene and the rest for unknown reasons. V and J calls plus clone size are reproduced from that table; the DNA served to infer D and trimming. Across this sample there are about 300,000 clones, with about nine tenths seen only once. Of the sample, 1.5% to 2% falls within the top ten clones.

Participants in the prospective study were enrolled through a virtual design, were aged roughly 18 to 100 years, and lived in roughly 24 United States geographic areas. In the prospective study, cohorts were assigned on the basis of participant-reported clinical history obtained from a screening survey and a study questionnaire. Recovered participants in ImmuneRACE Cohort 3 were defined by two consecutive negative NP/OP PCR tests, clearance by a healthcare professional, or resolution of symptoms. Mobile phlebotomists in the prospective study collected whole blood, serum and a nasopharyngeal or oropharyngeal swab from every participant. Prospective study participants could optionally give additional blood draws and questionnaires over a roughly two-month period. Before DNA extraction, prospective study blood samples were shipped either frozen or at room temperature. This clonotype was sampled from a woman aged 40 to 50 who had recovered from COVID-19. Sequenced material: PBMCs or T cells enriched from blood (not recorded which).

The DNA sequence follows: TGCGCCAGCAGCCAGCCGGGACAAGACTCTGGAAACACCATATATTTT. This encodes CASSQPGQDSGNTIYF. The chain is encoded by TRBV4-1 joined to TRBJ1-3; a tentative D match to TRBD1 spans 6 bases. The germline V gene specifies MGHRA as CDR1 and YSYEKL as CDR2. A distance of 12 bases separates the germline ends of V and J, which lose 3 bases and 0 bases respectively. The CDR3 spans 16 residues, from the cysteine through the phenylalanine. Only the CDR3 DNA stays, 48 bases, in frame from base 1.